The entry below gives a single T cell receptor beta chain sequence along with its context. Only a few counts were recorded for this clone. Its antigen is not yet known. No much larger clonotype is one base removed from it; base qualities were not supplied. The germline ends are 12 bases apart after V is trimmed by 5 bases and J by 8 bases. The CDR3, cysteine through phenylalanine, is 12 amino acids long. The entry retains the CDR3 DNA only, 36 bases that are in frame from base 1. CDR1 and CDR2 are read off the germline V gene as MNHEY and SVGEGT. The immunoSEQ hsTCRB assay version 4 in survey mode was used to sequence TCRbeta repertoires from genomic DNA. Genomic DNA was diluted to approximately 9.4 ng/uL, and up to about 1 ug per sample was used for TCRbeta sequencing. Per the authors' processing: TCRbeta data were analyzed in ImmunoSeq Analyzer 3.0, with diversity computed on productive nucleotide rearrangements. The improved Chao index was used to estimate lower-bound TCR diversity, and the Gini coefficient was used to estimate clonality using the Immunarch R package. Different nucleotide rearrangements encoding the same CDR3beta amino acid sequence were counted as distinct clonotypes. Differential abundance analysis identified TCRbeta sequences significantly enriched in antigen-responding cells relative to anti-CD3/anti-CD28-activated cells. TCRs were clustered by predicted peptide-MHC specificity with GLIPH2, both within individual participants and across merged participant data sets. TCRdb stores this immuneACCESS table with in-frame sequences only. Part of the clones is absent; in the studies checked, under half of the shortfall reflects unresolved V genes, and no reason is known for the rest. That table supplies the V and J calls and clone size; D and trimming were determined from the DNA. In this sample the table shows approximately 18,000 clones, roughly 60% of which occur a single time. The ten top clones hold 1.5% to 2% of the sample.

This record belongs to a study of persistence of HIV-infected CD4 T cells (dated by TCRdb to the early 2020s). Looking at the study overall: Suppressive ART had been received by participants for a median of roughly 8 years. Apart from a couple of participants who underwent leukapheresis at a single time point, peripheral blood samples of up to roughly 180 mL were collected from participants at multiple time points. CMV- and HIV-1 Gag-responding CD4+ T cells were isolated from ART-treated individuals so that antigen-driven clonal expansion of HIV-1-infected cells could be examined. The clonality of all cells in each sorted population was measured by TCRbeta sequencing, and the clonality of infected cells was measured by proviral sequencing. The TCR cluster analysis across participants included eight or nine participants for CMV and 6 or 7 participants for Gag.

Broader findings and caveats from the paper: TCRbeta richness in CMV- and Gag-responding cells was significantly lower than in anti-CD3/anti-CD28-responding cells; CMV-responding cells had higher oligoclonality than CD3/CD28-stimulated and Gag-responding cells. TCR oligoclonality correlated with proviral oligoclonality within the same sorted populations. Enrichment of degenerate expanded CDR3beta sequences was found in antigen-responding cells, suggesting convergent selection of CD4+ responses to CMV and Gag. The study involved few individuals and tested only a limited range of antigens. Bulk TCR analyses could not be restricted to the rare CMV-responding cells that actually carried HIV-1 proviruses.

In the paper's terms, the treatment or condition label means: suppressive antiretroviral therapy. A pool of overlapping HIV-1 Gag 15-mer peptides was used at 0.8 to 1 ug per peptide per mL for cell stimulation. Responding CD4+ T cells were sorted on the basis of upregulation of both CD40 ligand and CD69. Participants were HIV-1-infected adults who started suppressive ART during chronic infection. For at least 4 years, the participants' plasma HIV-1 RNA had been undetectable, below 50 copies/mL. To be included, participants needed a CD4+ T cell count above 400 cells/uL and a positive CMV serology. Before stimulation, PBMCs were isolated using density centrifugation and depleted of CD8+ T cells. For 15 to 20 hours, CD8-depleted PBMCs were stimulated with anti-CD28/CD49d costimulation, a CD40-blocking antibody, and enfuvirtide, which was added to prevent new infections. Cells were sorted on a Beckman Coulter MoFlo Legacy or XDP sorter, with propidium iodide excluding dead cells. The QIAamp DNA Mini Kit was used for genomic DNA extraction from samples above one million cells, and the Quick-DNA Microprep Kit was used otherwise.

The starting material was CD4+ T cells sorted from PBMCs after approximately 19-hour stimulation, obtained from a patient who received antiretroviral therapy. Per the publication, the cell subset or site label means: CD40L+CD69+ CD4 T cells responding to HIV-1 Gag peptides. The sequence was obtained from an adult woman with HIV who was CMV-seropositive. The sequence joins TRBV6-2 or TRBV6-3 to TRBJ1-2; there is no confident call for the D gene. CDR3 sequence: CASSPGIRGYTF. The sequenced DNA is TGTGCCAGCAGTCCGGGGATTCGAGGCTACACCTTC.